Detailed here is one TCR beta chain. FACS was used to enrich TEMRA cells, whereas the CD8+ and CD4+ T cells were obtained by negative isolation. Germline V gene sequence: CDR1 DFQATT, CDR2 SNEGSKA (reference sequence). The CDR3 has 13 residues. V was shortened by 5 bases and J by 1 base, with 11 bases between the two germline ends. Reverse transcription of roughly 0.45 to 1 ug RNA was performed with random hexamers. TCRdb called the immunoSEQ multiplex PCR reads again in MiXCR, with one record for every CDR3 protein. The sample lists 100,000 or so distinct CDR3 sequences, about nine tenths occurring once. The data are from a study of CD8 T cells in Susac syndrome.

This rearrangement joins TRBV20-1 to TRBJ1-1; no definite D call. The TCR sequence derives from a human donor in good health. Specimen: CD8+ T cells from PBMCs. This CDR3 is CSAVTGRNTEAFF. The DNA for the CDR3 is TGCAGTGCTGTCACGGGTCGGAACACTGAAGCTTTCTTT.